These 10 T cell receptor beta chains came from one sample sequenced in a study of T and B cells in COVID-19 patients. TRB was amplified from about 260-540 ng of blood genomic DNA. BIOMED2 TRB-A/B primer pools were used in multiplex TRB PCR. TCRdb itself ran the multiplex PCR reads through MiXCR, one entry per CDR3 protein. Of approximately 15,000 distinct CDR3 sequences in the sample, about 29% were seen once. The specimen sequenced was blood. These receptors were collected from a human donor who had recovered from COVID-19.

Comments on this clonotype: Given a much more abundant clone one base away, this may be a read error. V is TRBV30 and J is TRBJ2-7, with no clear D. V gave up 5 bases and J gave up 7 bases, with 12 bases separating them. The length of the CDR3 is 11 residues. Germline V gene sequence: CDR1 GTSNPN, CDR2 SVGIG (reference sequence). The CDR3 DNA sequence: TGTGCCTGGTCCTCCCGAGAGGAGCAGTACTTC. It encodes CAWSSREEQYF. The entire variable domain, with the rest obtained from reference TRBV30 and TRBJ2-7, is as follows: SQTIHQWPATLVQPVGSPLSLECTVEGTSNPNLYWYRQAAGRGLQLLFYSVGIGQISSEVPQNLSASRPQDRQFILSSKKLLLSDSGFYLCAWSSREEQYFGPGTRLTVT.

The chain has TRBV12-3 or TRBV12-4 and TRBJ1-1; tentatively, D is TRBD1 (6 bases). V was cut by 10 bases and J by 5 bases, with 17 bases left in between. This CDR3 comprises 13 residues. CDR3 amino acids: CATKQGRFTEAFF. In DNA form, the CDR3 reads TGTGCCACCAAACAGGGACGGTTTACTGAAGCTTTCTTT.

CDR3 DNA: TGTGCCAGCAGTTCCCCGGGACTAGCGGGAGATGTTATGGACACCGGGGAGCTGTTTTTT. It yields the protein CASSSPGLAGDVMDTGELFF. The chain has TRBV28 and TRBJ2-2; 14 bases fit TRBD2. J lost 3 bases, V lost 4 bases, and 13 bases had no gene match. The germline V gene encodes CDR1 MDHEN and CDR2 SYDVKM. The CDR3 spans 20 residues.

This clonotype was detected a few times. The rearrangement links TRBV6-4 to TRBJ2-3; a weak D match, TRBD2 (5 bases). Germline V gene lookup returns CDR1 MRHNA and CDR2 SNTAGT. The CDR3 consists of 15 residues. V was trimmed by 3 bases and J by 4 bases, leaving 14 bases between them. CDR3: CASSEVLSGADTQYF. The CDR3 coding sequence is TGTGCCAGCAGTGAGGTATTAAGCGGTGCAGATACGCAGTATTTT.

J is TRBJ1-2 and V is TRBV30; D call uncertain. Germline V gives CDR1 GTSNPN, CDR2 SVGIG (reference sequence). V was clipped by 1 base and J by 8 bases, with 8 bases between them. CDR3 size: 11 residues. The CDR3 here is CAWSEFGGYTF. CDR3 DNA sequence: TGTGCCTGGAGTGAGTTCGGCGGCTACACCTTC.

This clonotype showed up just a few times. The rearrangement uses TRBV4-3 and TRBJ1-2; D unclear. Trimming left V 4 bases short and J 3 bases short, with 12 bases between. Germline assignment: CDR1 LGHNA and CDR2 YSLEER. This CDR3 spans 14 amino acids. In DNA form, the CDR3 reads TGCGCCAGCAGCCCATCGGTGGCCTACTATGGCTACACCTTC. It codes for CASSPSVAYYGYTF.

This clonotype has only a few counts. The genes are TRBV10-3 and TRBJ2-1; D unclear. V lost 8 bases and J lost 0, with 8 bases in between. The germline gives CDR1 ENHRY, CDR2 SYGVKD. The CDR3 is 13 amino acids. The CDR3 region has the DNA TGTGCCATCGAGATAAGCTCCTACAATGAGCAGTTCTTC. Translating gives CAIEISSYNEQFF.

This clonotype came up many times. This chain uses TRBV27 with TRBJ1-1; TRBD1 aligns across 10 bases. Germline V lookup: CDR1 MNHEY, CDR2 SMNVEV (reference sequence). V was clipped by 4 bases and J by 5 bases; unmatched bases: 1. The CDR3 contains 13 residues. CDR3 sequence reads: CASSWGQGTEAFF. CDR3 nucleotide sequence: TGTGCCAGCAGTTGGGGACAGGGGACTGAAGCTTTCTTT.

The chain has TRBV7-4 and TRBJ2-2; 9 bases map to TRBD1. This CDR3 has 19 residues. V dropped 3 bases and J dropped 0; count of bases not matched to a gene: 11. Looked up from germline, CDR1 is SGHVT and CDR2 is SQSDAQ. This CDR3 reads CASSFIAGQGGSNTGELFF. The CDR3 nucleotides read TGTGCCAGCAGCTTTATTGCGGGACAGGGCGGATCGAACACCGGGGAGCTGTTTTTT.

The chain links TRBV6-5 to TRBJ2-7; D is unresolved. Per germline, CDR1 MNHEY and CDR2 SVGAGI. CDR3 length: 15 residues. V was trimmed by 6 bases and J by 2 bases, leaving 17 bases between them. For the CDR3, the DNA is TGTGCCAGCAGCCCACGGAAGGTAATCGCCTACGAGCAGTACTTC. This translates into CASSPRKVIAYEQYF.